The 25 T cell receptor beta chains reported below all come from one sample, sequenced in a study of post-analysis software for immune sequencing data. Study conclusions and caveats: There were roughly five TRBV segments more frequent in patients than controls, and TRBV5-6, TRBV5-1 and TRBV20-1 were among them.

Their recognized antigens are unknown. The authors incorporated unique molecular identifiers into the TCR beta cDNA libraries. Via MiXCR, TCRdb re-called the PCR reads, giving one row per CDR3 protein. The profile shows approximately 570,000 distinct CDR3 sequences, roughly 46% of them singletons. The sequenced sample consisted of blood. Receptors originate from a girl under 18 with multiple sclerosis.

The rearrangement uses TRBV12-3 or TRBV12-4 and TRBJ1-2, with D tentatively TRBD1 (5 bases). The V and J ends lost 3 bases and 6 bases respectively, with 14 bases between them. This CDR3 region has 14 residues. The CDR3 loop is CASSLRRVGDGYTF. The CDR3 region has the DNA TGTGCCAGCAGTTTGAGGCGAGTAGGGGATGGCTACACCTTC.

This clonotype was seen only a few times. The chain employs TRBV29-1 and TRBJ1-2, with a weak D call TRBD1 (6 bases). Germline V lookup: CDR1 SQVTM, CDR2 ANQGSEA. V lost 4 bases, J lost 2 bases, and 11 bases lay in between. This CDR3 spans 13 amino acids. CDR3 nucleotides: TGCAGCGTTGCCCAGGGGTCGAACTATGGCTACACCTTC. Encoded protein: CSVAQGSNYGYTF.

The sample holds a few counts of this clonotype. This chain uses TRBV20-1 with TRBJ2-1, with TRBD2 matching 8 bases. The CDR3 has 14 residues. The V gene's germline CDR1 is DFQATT and CDR2 SNEGSKA (reference sequence). V gave up 5 bases and J gave up 10 bases; unmatched junction bases: 13. CDR3 in DNA: TGCAGTGCTGTCCCGGGACTAGACTTTGGGGAGCAGTTCTTC. Amino acid sequence: CSAVPGLDFGEQFF.

On this clonotype: Compared with germline, one end of the junction differs, possibly owing to a read error. This rearrangement joins TRBV11-2 to TRBJ2-6, with D maybe TRBD1 (6 bases). The CDR3 length is 17 residues. Germline CDR1 SGHAT, CDR2 FQNNGV. DNA of the CDR3: TGTGCCAGCAGCTTAGACAGGGGAAGACATGGGGCCGACGTCCTGACTTTC. Translated: CASSLDRGRHGADVLTF.

This sequence joins TRBV7-7 and TRBJ2-5; 8 nucleotides match TRBD1. V shed 3 bases, J shed 1 base, and the junction held 4 bases outside the gene matches. The CDR3 is made up of 15 amino acids. Germline V CDR1 and CDR2: SSHAT, FNYEAQ (reference sequence). CDR3 amino acids: CASSFGQGIQETQYF. The CDR3 DNA sequence: TGTGCCAGCAGCTTTGGACAGGGCATCCAAGAGACCCAGTACTTC.

This clonotype was found a few times. J is TRBJ2-7 and V is TRBV7-2; 7 bases are shared with TRBD2. Germline CDR1 and CDR2: SGHTA and FQGNSA. V lost 5 bases to trimming and J lost 3 bases; unmatched junction nucleotides: 7. This CDR3 region has 14 residues. This chain's CDR3 is CASSLSGDFYEQYF. The CDR3 coding sequence is TGTGCCAGCAGCCTAAGCGGGGATTTCTACGAGCAGTACTTC.

The V and J genes are TRBV25-1 and TRBJ2-2, with D possibly matching TRBD1 (6 bases). Trimming shortened V by 5 bases and J by 7 bases, and 14 bases separated the two germline ends. CDR3 length: 14 residues. The V gene's germline CDR1 is MGHDK and CDR2 SYGVNS. The CDR3 DNA reads TGTGCCAGCAGTTGGGCAGGGGCTAGCGGGGAGCTGTTTTTT. This encodes CASSWAGASGELFF. Full variable domain (rest looked up from reference TRBV25-1 and TRBJ2-2): EADIYQTPRYLVIGTGKKITLECSQTMGHDKMYWYQQDPGMELHLIHYSYGVNSTEKGDLSSESTVSRIRTEHFPLTLESARPSHTSQYLCASSWAGASGELFFGEGSRLTVL.

Worth noting for this clonotype: Mismatch with germline at one junction end may stem from a read error. The J gene is TRBJ2-1, the V gene TRBV29-1, with 12 bases lining up with TRBD1. Germline lookup yields CDR1 SQVTM and CDR2 ANQGSEA. The CDR3 length is 18 residues. CDR3 sequence reads: CSVETSLGTGGAYNEQSF. CDR3 DNA sequence: TGCAGCGTTGAAACGTCACTTGGGACAGGGGGCGCCTACAATGAGCAGTCCTTC.

This rearrangement joins TRBV20-1 to TRBJ2-7; tentative D call: TRBD1 (5 bases). With 2 bases removed from V and 6 bases from J, the gap between germline ends came to 17 bases. Germline values: CDR1 DFQATT, CDR2 SNEGSKA (reference sequence). The length of the CDR3 is 14 residues. The CDR3 DNA sequence: TGCAGTGCTAGATCATCGCCCAGGGTTCCCGAGCAGTACTTC. Protein sequence: CSARSSPRVPEQYF.

This clonotype was observed a handful of times. The J gene is TRBJ2-7, the V gene TRBV7-2, with 12 bases that match TRBD2. Germline values: CDR1 SGHTA, CDR2 FQGNSA. V shed 7 bases, J shed 2 bases, and the junction held 9 bases outside the gene matches. This CDR3 is 16 amino acids long. The CDR3 DNA is TGTGCCAGCACCATGACTAGCGGGGGCCATACCTACGAGCAGTACTTC. Encoded protein: CASTMTSGGHTYEQYF.

To note about this clonotype: A read error may account for a junction end that differs from germline. V usage is TRBV28 and J usage is TRBJ2-3; the match to TRBD1 covers 9 bases. Germline CDR1 MDHEN, CDR2 SYDVKM. This CDR3 is 15 amino acids long. The CDR3 nucleotides read TGTGCCAGCACAAAGCGGACAGGGGACACAGATACGCGGTATTTT. Its translation: CASTKRTGDTDTRYF.

V usage is TRBV20-1 and J usage is TRBJ1-4; D gene unclear. Trimming removed 3 bases at V and 0 bases at J, with 11 bases between. The CDR3 covers 15 residues. Per the germline V gene, CDR1 is DFQATT and CDR2 is SNEGSKA (reference sequence). The CDR3 is CSARPGFATNEKLFF. In DNA form, the CDR3 reads TGCAGTGCTAGGCCCGGATTTGCAACTAATGAAAAACTGTTTTTT.

This clonotype was detected many times. The rearrangement joins TRBV20-1 to TRBJ2-1; D remains unclear. The CDR3 runs to 9 residues. CDR1 and CDR2 (germline): DFQATT, SNEGSKA (reference sequence). The V gene lost 7 bases and the J gene lost 9 bases, with 7 bases spanning the gap. CDR3 nucleotide sequence: TGCAGTGTTGGTATTGAGCAGTTCTTC. Translation: CSVGIEQFF.

The chain has TRBV4-1 and TRBJ2-1; D remains unclear. V lost 4 bases and J lost 13, with 17 bases in between. CDR3 size: 13 residues. Germline assignment: CDR1 MGHRA and CDR2 YSYEKL. The DNA of the CDR3 is TGCGCCAGCAGCCTGGGTCTATTGGAGACCCAGTTCTTC. Protein sequence: CASSLGLLETQFF.

The chain employs TRBV6-2 or TRBV6-3 and TRBJ2-4; D call uncertain. The assigned J gene may be wrong: the sequence end matches TRBJ2-7 better. The germline V gene has CDR1 MNHEY and CDR2 SVGEGT. This CDR3 comprises 15 residues. The CDR3: CASSSIINLNYEQYF. CDR3 DNA sequence: TGTGCCAGCAGTTCCATCATAAACCTGAACTACGAGCAGTACTTC.

This clonotype was seen repeatedly, ten times or more. The V gene is TRBV12-3 or TRBV12-4, the J gene TRBJ2-3; D unresolved. CDR3 length: 11 residues. V lost 3 bases, J lost 6 bases, and 4 bases lay in between. The CDR3 nucleotides are TGTGCCAGCAGTTTTCGGGATACGCAGTATTTT. Amino acids: CASSFRDTQYF.

The chain links TRBV10-3 to TRBJ2-7; TRBD2 aligns across 14 bases. This CDR3 spans 18 amino acids. V trimming: 5 bases; J trimming: 4 bases; junction bases outside the gene matches: 13. Germline CDR1 ENHRY, CDR2 SYGVKD. The CDR3 coding sequence is TGTGCCATCAGTCCGGGACTAGCGGGAGATCGCACGAAATACGAGCAGTACTTC. The encoded protein is CAISPGLAGDRTKYEQYF.

The rearrangement uses TRBV7-9 and TRBJ1-2, with a tentative D call TRBD1 (5 bases). Trimming stripped 0 bases from V and 5 bases from J, with 16 bases between. The CDR3 is 16 amino acids. Germline lookup yields CDR1 SEHNR and CDR2 FQNEAQ (reference sequence). Here the CDR3 reads CASSLASLDGGYGYTF. In DNA form, the CDR3 reads TGTGCCAGCAGCTTAGCGAGCTTGGACGGGGGGTATGGCTACACCTTC.

The gene calls are TRBV5-1 and TRBJ2-5, with TRBD2 as a possible D gene (5 bases). Trimming left V 4 bases short and J 0 bases short, with 10 bases between. Germline CDR1 is SGHRS and CDR2 is YFSETQ. CDR3 size: 14 residues. This CDR3 reads CASSPPGNQETQYF. CDR3 coding DNA: TGCGCCAGCAGCCCCCCCGGGAACCAAGAGACCCAGTACTTC.

This chain connects TRBV2 to TRBJ2-3; 9 bases agree with TRBD1. The CDR3 has 14 residues. V shed 11 bases and J 3 bases; nucleotides not matched to a gene: 9. Germline CDR1 reads SNHLY; CDR2 reads FYNNEI. DNA of the CDR3: TGTGCCGGCATCCGGACAGGGGTTACAGATACGCAGTATTTT. Residues: CAGIRTGVTDTQYF.

About this clonotype: Germline is not matched at one junction end, which may reflect a read error. The chain uses TRBV20-1 and TRBJ2-7; possible D gene TRBD1, 5 bases. CDR3 length: 14 amino acids. CDR1 and CDR2 from the germline V gene are DFQATT and SNEGSKA (reference sequence). The CDR3 DNA is TGCAGCGCTAGTCCGCGACAGAGACTCTACGAGCAGTACTTC. Translating it yields CSASPRQRLYEQYF.

The chain uses TRBV3-1 and TRBJ2-1, with 13 bases fitting TRBD2. Germline trimming cut 3 bases from V and 0 bases from J; bases unmatched to any gene: 14. The CDR3 contains 21 residues. Looked up from germline, CDR1 is LGHDT and CDR2 is YNNKEL (reference sequence). This CDR3 reads CASSHALGLAGEYNSYNEQFF. The CDR3, as DNA: TGTGCCAGCAGCCACGCCCTCGGACTAGCGGGAGAGTACAACTCCTACAATGAGCAGTTCTTC.

The chain is built from TRBV7-2 and TRBJ1-2; a weak D match, TRBD1 (6 bases). Between the trimmed V and J ends, which lost 5 bases and 1 base, there was a span of 8 bases. The CDR3 runs 13 residues. Germline lookup yields CDR1 SGHTA and CDR2 FQGNSA. In DNA, the CDR3 is TGTGCCAGCAGCCGGGACAATAACTATGGCTACACCTTC. Its translation: CASSRDNNYGYTF. Full variable domain (missing parts from reference TRBV7-2 and TRBJ1-2): GAGVSQSPSNKVTEKGKDVELRCDPISGHTALYWYRQSLGQGLEFLIYFQGNSAPDKSGLPSDRFSAERTGGSVSTLTIQRTQQEDSAVYLCASSRDNNYGYTFGSGTRLTVV.

This clonotype appeared a few times. The chain joins TRBV29-1 to TRBJ2-7; 7 bases align to TRBD1. The CDR3 extends over 12 amino acids. V was clipped by 5 bases and J by 5 bases; unmatched bases: 6. Looked up from germline, CDR1 is SQVTM and CDR2 is ANQGSEA. CDR3 in DNA: TGCAGCGTTTCCGACAGGGCTAACGAGCAGTACTTC. This sequence encodes CSVSDRANEQYF.

CDR3 sequence: CSATGVPQETQYF. Here the CDR3 DNA reads TGCAGTGCTACAGGGGTCCCACAAGAGACCCAGTACTTC. The V gene is TRBV20-1, the J gene TRBJ2-5, with TRBD1 as a possible D gene (6 bases). V dropped 4 bases and J dropped 2 bases, with 11 bases sitting between them. This CDR3 contains 13 residues. The germline V gene encodes CDR1 DFQATT and CDR2 SNEGSKA (reference sequence).